The rows below give T cell receptor beta chains drawn from one sample of a study of blood T cell repertoires in COVID-19. Using immunoSEQ multiplex PCR, the repertoire was profiled, and TCRdb retains in-frame clones only, with some absent. The profile shows a few hundred thousand clones, more than 80% of them singletons. The sequenced sample was peripheral blood. These receptors all come from a young man who had recovered from COVID-19. CDR3s include the opening cysteine and the closing phenylalanine or tryptophan. D genes are given only for firm matches. The size field is filled for only some rows; it gives once, few, many or a size class.

D,J,V,size,DNA,CDR3
TRBD1,TRBJ1-2,TRBV3-1/TRBV3-2,-,TGTGCCAGCAGCCAGCTACAGGGGGCCCTAAACTATGGCTACACCTTC,CASSQLQGALNYGYTF
TRBD1,TRBJ1-2,TRBV19,-,TGTGCCAGTAGTATAGTTGACAGGGGGGCATATGGCTACACCTTC,CASSIVDRGAYGYTF
TRBD1,TRBJ1-2,TRBV5-8,-,TGTGCCAGCAGCTTCGGGACAGGCGGCTATGGCTACACCTTC,CASSFGTGGYGYTF
-,TRBJ2-3,TRBV2,-,TGTGCCAGCAGTCGGCAGGGCAGCACAGATACGCAGTATTTT,CASSRQGSTDTQYF
-,TRBJ2-2,TRBV7-8,-,TGTGCCAGCAGCTTACGTAATCCCCCGGGCGGGGAGCTGTTTTTT,CASSLRNPPGGELFF
-,TRBJ1-1,TRBV10-2,-,TGCGCCAGCAGTGAGGGCATTACTGAAGCTTTCTTT,CASSEGITEAFF
-,TRBJ1-4,TRBV11-2,-,TGTGCCAGCAGCCCCCAGTCCCATACAGGCTTAGCATCTAATGAAAAACTGTTTTTT,CASSPQSHTGLASNEKLFF
TRBD1,TRBJ1-1,TRBV6-1,-,TGTGCCAGCAGTGAAACAGGGGGCGCTTGGGGCACTGAAGCTTTCTTT,CASSETGGAWGTEAFF
-,TRBJ1-2,TRBV14,once,TGTGCCAGCAGCCGAGTGGAGTATGGCTACACCTTC,CASSRVEYGYTF
TRBD1,TRBJ1-1,TRBV5-1,-,TGCGCCAGCAGCTGGACAGGGGTCACTGAAGCTTTCTTT,CASSWTGVTEAFF